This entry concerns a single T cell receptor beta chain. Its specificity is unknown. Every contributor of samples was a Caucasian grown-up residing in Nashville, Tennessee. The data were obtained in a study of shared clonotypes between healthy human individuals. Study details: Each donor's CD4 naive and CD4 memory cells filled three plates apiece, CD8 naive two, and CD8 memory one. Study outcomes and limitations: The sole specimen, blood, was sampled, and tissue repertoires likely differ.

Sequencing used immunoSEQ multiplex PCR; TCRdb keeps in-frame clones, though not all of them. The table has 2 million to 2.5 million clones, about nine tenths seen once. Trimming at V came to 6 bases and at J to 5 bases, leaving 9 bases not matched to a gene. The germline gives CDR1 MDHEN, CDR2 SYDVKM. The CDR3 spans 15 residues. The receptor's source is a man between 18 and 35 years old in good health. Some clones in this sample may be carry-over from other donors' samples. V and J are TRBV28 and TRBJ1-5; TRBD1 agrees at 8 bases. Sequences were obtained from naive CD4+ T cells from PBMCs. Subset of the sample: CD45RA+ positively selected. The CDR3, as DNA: TGTGCCAGCAGATTAGGACAGGGTCGGTATCAGCCCCAGCATTTT. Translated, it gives CASRLGQGRYQPQHF.